This TCR beta chain appears in the sequencing data of a study of glioma-infiltrating T cells. General study points: CDR3 overlap between tissue and blood was very small.

This clonotype appeared many times. Its antigen is undetermined. J gave up 2 bases and V 1 base, and 13 bases lay outside the gene matches. CDR3 length: 19 residues. The V gene's germline CDR1 is SGHTA and CDR2 FQGNSA. Amplification of TCR alpha and beta CDR3 regions from RNA used iRepertoire nested multiplex PCR. TCRdb used MiXCR to reprocess the multiplex PCR reads, holding one entry per CDR3 protein. The table has fewer than 250,000 distinct CDR3 sequences, 32% seen once. The sample consisted of glioma tissue, nonneoplastic brain tissue, or PBMCs (not recorded which). The clonotype was recovered from a human donor with low-grade glioma or glioblastoma, undergoing nonglioma brain surgery, or in good health (not recorded which). The rearrangement joins TRBV7-2 to TRBJ1-5; 8 bases align to TRBD1. The CDR3 coding sequence is TGTGCCAGCAGCTTAGTTTGGGGGGCAGGGGGCGTAGGCAATCAGCCCCAGCATTTT. Protein sequence: CASSLVWGAGGVGNQPQHF.